This T cell receptor beta chain was captured in a study of T cell changes during pregnancy in multiple sclerosis. The table came from immunoSEQ multiplex PCR; TCRdb's copy has only in-frame clones and leaves some out. Altogether approximately 100,000 clones are present, around 93% being singletons, with the ten largest covering about 0.9%. Germline assignment: CDR1 SEHNR and CDR2 FQNEAQ (reference sequence). J was trimmed by 13 bases and V by 4 bases; bases with no gene match: 13. The CDR3 contains 14 residues. V is TRBV7-9 and J is TRBJ2-5; 9 bases are shared with TRBD1. The specimen was peripheral blood, collected before pregnancy. The clonotype originates from a female donor with multiple sclerosis, enrolled in a pregnancy study. The CDR3 reads CASSSTGTGLTPYF. Written as DNA, the CDR3 is TGTGCCAGCAGCTCCACTGGGACAGGGTTGACACCGTACTTC.